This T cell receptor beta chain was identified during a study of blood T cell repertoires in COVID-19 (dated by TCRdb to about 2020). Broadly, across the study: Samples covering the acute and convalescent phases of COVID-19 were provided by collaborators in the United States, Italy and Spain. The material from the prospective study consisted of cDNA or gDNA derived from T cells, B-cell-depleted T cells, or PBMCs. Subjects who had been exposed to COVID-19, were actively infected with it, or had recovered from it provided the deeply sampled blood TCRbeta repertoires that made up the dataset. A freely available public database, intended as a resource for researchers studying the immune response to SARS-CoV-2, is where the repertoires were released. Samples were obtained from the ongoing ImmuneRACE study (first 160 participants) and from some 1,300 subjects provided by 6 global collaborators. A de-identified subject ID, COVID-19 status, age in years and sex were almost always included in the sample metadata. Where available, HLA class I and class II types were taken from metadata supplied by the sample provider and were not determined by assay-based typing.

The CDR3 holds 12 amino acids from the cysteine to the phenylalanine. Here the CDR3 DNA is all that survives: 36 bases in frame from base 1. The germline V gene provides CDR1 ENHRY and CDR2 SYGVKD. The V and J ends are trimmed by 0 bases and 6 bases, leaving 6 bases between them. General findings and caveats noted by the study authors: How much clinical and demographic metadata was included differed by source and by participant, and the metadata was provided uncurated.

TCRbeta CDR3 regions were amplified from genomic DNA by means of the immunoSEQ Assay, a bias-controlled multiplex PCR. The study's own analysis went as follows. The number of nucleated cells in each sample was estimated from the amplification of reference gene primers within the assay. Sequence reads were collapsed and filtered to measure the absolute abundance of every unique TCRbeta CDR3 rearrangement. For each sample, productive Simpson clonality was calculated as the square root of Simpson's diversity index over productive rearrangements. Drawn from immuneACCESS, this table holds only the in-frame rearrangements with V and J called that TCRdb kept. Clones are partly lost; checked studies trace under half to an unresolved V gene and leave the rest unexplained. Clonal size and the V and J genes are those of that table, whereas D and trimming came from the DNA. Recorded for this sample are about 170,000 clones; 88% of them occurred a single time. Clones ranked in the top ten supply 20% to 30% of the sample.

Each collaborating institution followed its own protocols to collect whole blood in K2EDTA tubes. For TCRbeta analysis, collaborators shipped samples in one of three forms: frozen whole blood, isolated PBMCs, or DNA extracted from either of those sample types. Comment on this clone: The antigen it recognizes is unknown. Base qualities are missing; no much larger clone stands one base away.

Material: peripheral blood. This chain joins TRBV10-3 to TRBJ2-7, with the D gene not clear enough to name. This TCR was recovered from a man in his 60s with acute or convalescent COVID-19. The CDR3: CAISESLSEQYF. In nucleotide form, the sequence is TGTGCCATCAGTGAGTCCCTAAGCGAGCAGTACTTC.